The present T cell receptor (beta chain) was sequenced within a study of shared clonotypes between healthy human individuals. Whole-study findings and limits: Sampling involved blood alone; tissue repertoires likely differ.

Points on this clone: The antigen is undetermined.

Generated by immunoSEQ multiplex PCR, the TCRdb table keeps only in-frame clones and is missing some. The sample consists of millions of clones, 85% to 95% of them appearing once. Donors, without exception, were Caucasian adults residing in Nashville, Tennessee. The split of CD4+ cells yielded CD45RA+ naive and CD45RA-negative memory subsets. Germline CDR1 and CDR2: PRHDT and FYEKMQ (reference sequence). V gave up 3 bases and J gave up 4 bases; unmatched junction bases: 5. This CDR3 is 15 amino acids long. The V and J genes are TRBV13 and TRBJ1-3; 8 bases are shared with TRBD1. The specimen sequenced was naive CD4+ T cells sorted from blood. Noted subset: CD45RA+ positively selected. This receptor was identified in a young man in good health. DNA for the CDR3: TGTGCCAGCAGCTTCCAGGGGGCGAAAGGAAACACCATATATTTT. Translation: CASSFQGAKGNTIYF. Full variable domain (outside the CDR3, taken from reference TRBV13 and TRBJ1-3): AAGVIQSPRHLIKEKRETATLKCYPIPRHDTVYWYQQGPGQDPQFLISFYEKMQSDKGSIPDRFSAQQFSDYHSELNMSSLELGDSALYFCASSFQGAKGNTIYFGEGSWLTVV.